The next 18 T cell receptor beta chains were all read from a single sample in a study of blood T cell repertoires in COVID-19. Repertoires were generated with immunoSEQ multiplex PCR, while TCRdb's copy carries only in-frame clones and drops some. The sample has about 320,000 clones, 70% to 90% seen once. Source material: peripheral blood. The source of these receptors is a man aged 18 to 30 who had recovered from COVID-19.

V usage is TRBV15 and J usage is TRBJ1-5; D is perhaps TRBD1 (5 bases). The V gene lost 0 bases and the J gene lost 6 bases, with 9 bases spanning the gap. This CDR3 is 14 amino acids long. Germline CDR1 LNHNV, CDR2 YYDKDF (reference sequence). The CDR3 region has the DNA TGTGCCACCAGCAGAGACAGGGATGGTCAGCCCCAGCATTTT. Protein product: CATSRDRDGQPQHF.

This clone showed up just once. The rearrangement uses TRBV6-6 and TRBJ2-3; D unresolved. Germline V gene lookup returns CDR1 MNHNY and CDR2 SVGAGI (reference sequence). Trimming took off 6 bases at V and 6 bases at J, with 16 bases between the two ends. The CDR3 contains 14 residues. CDR3 amino acids: CASRVPSSFDTQYF. The CDR3, as DNA: TGTGCCAGCAGAGTCCCTTCGAGCTTTGATACGCAGTATTTT.

A note on this clone: The missing conserved phenylalanine or tryptophan at the end of this CDR3 makes a read error likely. It is unclear where the CDR3 begins or ends on the DNA, so no DNA is shown, and the CDR3 is as TCRdb lists it. This sequence joins TRBV11-2 and TRBJ1-1. From its first to its last residue, the CDR3 has 11 amino acids. CDR1 is SGHAT and CDR2 is FQNNGV in the germline V gene. The CDR3 loop reads CASSINPGIKG.

The rearrangement links TRBV11-2 to TRBJ2-3; D possibly corresponds to TRBD1 (5 bases). V was cut by 7 bases and J by 4 bases, with 18 bases left in between. CDR3 length: 15 residues. The germline V gene has CDR1 SGHAT and CDR2 FQNNGV. For the CDR3, the DNA is TGTGCCAGCATCACAACTCTCTCAGGGTCAGATACGCAGTATTTT. Amino acid sequence: CASITTLSGSDTQYF. Variable domain in full (rest from reference TRBV11-2 and TRBJ2-3): EAGVAQSPRYKIIEKRQSVAFWCNPISGHATLYWYQQILGQGPKLLIQFQNNGVVDDSQLPKDRFSAERLKGVDSTLKIQPAKLEDSAVYLCASITTLSGSDTQYFGPGTRLTVL.

The rearrangement uses TRBV9 and TRBJ2-1; 10 bases fit TRBD2. In germline, CDR1 is SGDLS, CDR2 YYNGEE. The CDR3 runs to 17 residues. J lost 0 bases, V lost 3 bases, and 6 bases had no gene match. The CDR3 reads CASSEGLAGGSYNEQFF. The CDR3 DNA sequence: TGTGCCAGCAGCGAAGGCTTAGCGGGAGGCTCCTACAATGAGCAGTTCTTC.

This chain links TRBV11-2 with TRBJ1-1; unclear D gene. V shed 2 bases and J shed 10 bases, with 8 bases lying between them. Germline assignment: CDR1 SGHAT and CDR2 FQNNGV. The CDR3 consists of 11 residues. Written as DNA, the CDR3 is TGTGCCAGCAGCTTATTTGAGGGAGCTTTCTTT. This translates into CASSLFEGAFF.

As regards this clone: The junction shows a germline mismatch at one end, possibly a read error. V and J are TRBV12-3 or TRBV12-4 and TRBJ1-1; no firm D call. The CDR3 is made up of 13 amino acids. The CDR3 region is CASSFWQNSEAFF. Written as DNA, the CDR3 is TGTGCCAGCAGTTTTTGGCAGAACAGTGAAGCTTTCTTT.

The chain employs TRBV27 and TRBJ2-7, with a weak D call TRBD2 (5 bases). The CDR3 spans 13 residues. Trimming removed 6 bases at V and 3 bases at J, with 12 bases between. Germline V lookup: CDR1 MNHEY, CDR2 SMNVEV (reference sequence). The chain's CDR3 is CASSRGSVYEQYF. CDR3 DNA: TGTGCCAGCAGCCGGGGATCTGTCTACGAGCAGTACTTC.

The chain uses TRBV5-6 and TRBJ2-7; D possibly corresponds to TRBD1 (6 bases). The CDR3 loop spans 14 amino acids. Looked up from germline, CDR1 is SGHDT and CDR2 is YYEEEE. V shed 0 bases and J shed 2 bases, with 9 bases lying between them. CDR3 sequence reads: CASSLVQGTYEQYF. Here the CDR3 DNA reads TGTGCCAGCAGCTTGGTTCAGGGGACCTACGAGCAGTACTTC.

The chain couples TRBV5-5 to TRBJ2-1, with D perhaps TRBD2 (6 bases). Trimming removed 7 bases at V and 0 bases at J, with 29 bases between. Per the germline V gene, CDR1 is SGHKS and CDR2 is YYEKEE (reference sequence). The CDR3 is 20 residues long. CDR3 amino acids: CASRGGTGGNVLSSYNEQFF. CDR3 sequence (DNA): TGTGCCAGCCGTGGAGGGACCGGGGGAAACGTGTTGAGCTCCTACAATGAGCAGTTCTTC. Drawing the rest from reference TRBV5-5 and TRBJ2-1, the complete variable domain is DAGVTQSPTHLIKTRGQQVTLRCSPISGHKSVSWYQQVLGQGPQFIFQYYEKEERGRGNFPDRFSARQFPNYSSELNVNALLLGDSALYLCASRGGTGGNVLSSYNEQFFGPGTRLTVL.

CDR3 sequence (DNA): TGTGCCAGCTCACCACCACCCGGGGGGGCCCTCAAATCCTACGAGCAGTACTTC. It is translated as CASSPPPGGALKSYEQYF. The rearrangement joins TRBV18 to TRBJ2-7; 8 nucleotides align to TRBD2. This CDR3 region has 18 residues. The V segment lost 0 bases and the J segment 1 base; nucleotides outside the gene matches: 11. Germline V CDR1 and CDR2: KGHSH, LQKENI.

V is TRBV5-6 and J is TRBJ2-7, with 8 nucleotides matching TRBD1. The CDR3 extends over 15 amino acids. J lost 4 bases, V lost 0 bases, and 6 bases had no gene match. The germline V gene has CDR1 SGHDT and CDR2 YYEEEE. CDR3 nucleotide sequence: TGTGCCAGCAGCTTGGCCCCAGGGGGCCAATACGAGCAGTACTTC. Protein: CASSLAPGGQYEQYF.

The rearrangement links TRBV4-3 to TRBJ2-1; 8 nucleotides line up with TRBD2. The CDR3 sequence is 16 residues long. In germline, CDR1 is LGHNA, CDR2 YSLEER. Trimming took 0 bases from V and 4 from J; bases not matched to a gene: 5. The CDR3 loop is CASSQDASGLYNEQFF. The CDR3 DNA reads as TGCGCCAGCAGCCAAGATGCTAGCGGGCTTTACAATGAGCAGTTCTTC.

J is TRBJ2-7 and V is TRBV2; no reliable D call. Germline CDR1 and CDR2: SNHLY and FYNNEI. V was trimmed by 8 bases and J by 5 bases, leaving 10 bases between them. The CDR3 runs 11 residues. The CDR3 nucleotides are TGTGCCAGCGTGTTTTTAAACGAGCAGTACTTC. It specifies CASVFLNEQYF.

The CDR3 here is CASSRATNEKLFF. The CDR3, as DNA: TGTGCCAGCAGTCGTGCAACTAATGAAAAACTGTTTTTT. The chain links TRBV14 to TRBJ1-4; D gene uncertain. Germline-derived CDR1 and CDR2 are SGHDN and FVKESK. V gave up 6 bases and J gave up 0 bases, with 5 bases separating them. This CDR3 spans 13 amino acids.

The CDR3 loop is CASSFDRGHNSPLHF. The CDR3 DNA is TGTGCCAGCAGCTTCGACAGGGGGCATAATTCACCCCTCCACTTT. The chain carries TRBV7-3 and TRBJ1-6; 10 bases map to TRBD1. From germline, CDR1 is SGHTA and CDR2 FQGTGA. The CDR3 is 15 residues long. J was trimmed by 5 bases and V by 3 bases; bases with no gene match: 1.

The V call is TRBV19, the J call TRBJ1-4; no reliable D call. Germline V gene sequence: CDR1 LNHDA, CDR2 SQIVND (reference sequence). Trimming shortened V by 2 bases and J by 3 bases, and 16 bases separated the two germline ends. This CDR3 contains 17 residues. The chain's CDR3 is CASSIWIAQAANEKLFF. In DNA, the CDR3 is TGTGCCAGTAGTATATGGATAGCGCAAGCAGCTAATGAAAAACTGTTTTTT.

This chain uses TRBV15 with TRBJ1-1; a possible D gene is TRBD1 (5 bases). Germline assignment: CDR1 LNHNV and CDR2 YYDKDF (reference sequence). Trimming took off 5 bases at V and 1 base at J, with 26 bases between the two ends. CDR3 length equals 19 residues. In nucleotides, the CDR3 is TGTGCCACCAGCCCTTACTCTTGGGGCAGGGTGGGTGAGAACACTGAAGCTTTCTTT. Translating it yields CATSPYSWGRVGENTEAFF.